The 4 T cell receptor beta chains below all came from one sample that was sequenced in a study of identical twins. TCRdb redid the calling of the 5' RACE reads with MiXCR, one entry per CDR3 protein. The data show 500,000 to 600,000 distinct CDR3 sequences, 20% to 25% seen once. These data were also reused for a study on T cells expressing NK-cell markers.

Sequenced material: CD4+ T cells sorted from blood. The receptor set was obtained from a woman between 18 and 29 years old in good health.

The V and J genes are TRBV7-2 and TRBJ2-5, with TRBD2 as a possible D gene (5 bases). Germline CDR1 reads SGHTA; CDR2 reads FQGNSA. The V and J ends lost 7 bases and 5 bases respectively, with 20 bases between them. The CDR3 sequence is 15 residues long. Written as DNA, the CDR3 is TGTGCCAGCACCCTTGGCCTAGCCGTCTCGGAGACCCAGTACTTC. Translation: CASTLGLAVSETQYF.

The chain recombines TRBV9 with TRBJ2-7; D unresolved. There are 13 residues in the CDR3. From germline, CDR1 is SGDLS and CDR2 YYNGEE. Trimming took 4 bases from V and 10 from J, leaving 18 bases between them. CDR3 amino acids: CASSPDARLGQYF. The CDR3 DNA follows: TGTGCCAGCAGCCCTGACGCCCGTCTCGGTCAGTACTTC.

This clonotype has a handful of counts. The chain carries TRBV29-1 and TRBJ2-3, with TRBD2 matching 13 bases. This CDR3 has 14 amino acids. V shed 7 bases and J 5 bases; nucleotides not matched to a gene: 6. CDR1 and CDR2 from the germline V gene are SQVTM and ANQGSEA. The CDR3 here is CSGGLAGVGDTQYF. In DNA form, the CDR3 reads TGCAGCGGCGGACTAGCGGGAGTTGGAGATACGCAGTATTTT.

V gene TRBV18 combines with J gene TRBJ2-7; the match to TRBD2 covers 8 bases. The CDR3 spans 15 residues. After removal of 3 bases from V and 2 bases from J, the junction contained 6 bases not matched to a gene. The germline gives CDR1 KGHSH, CDR2 LQKENI. In DNA form, the CDR3 reads TGTGCCAGCTCACCCTCTGGCGGGGGGACCTACGAGCAGTACTTC. This sequence encodes CASSPSGGGTYEQYF.